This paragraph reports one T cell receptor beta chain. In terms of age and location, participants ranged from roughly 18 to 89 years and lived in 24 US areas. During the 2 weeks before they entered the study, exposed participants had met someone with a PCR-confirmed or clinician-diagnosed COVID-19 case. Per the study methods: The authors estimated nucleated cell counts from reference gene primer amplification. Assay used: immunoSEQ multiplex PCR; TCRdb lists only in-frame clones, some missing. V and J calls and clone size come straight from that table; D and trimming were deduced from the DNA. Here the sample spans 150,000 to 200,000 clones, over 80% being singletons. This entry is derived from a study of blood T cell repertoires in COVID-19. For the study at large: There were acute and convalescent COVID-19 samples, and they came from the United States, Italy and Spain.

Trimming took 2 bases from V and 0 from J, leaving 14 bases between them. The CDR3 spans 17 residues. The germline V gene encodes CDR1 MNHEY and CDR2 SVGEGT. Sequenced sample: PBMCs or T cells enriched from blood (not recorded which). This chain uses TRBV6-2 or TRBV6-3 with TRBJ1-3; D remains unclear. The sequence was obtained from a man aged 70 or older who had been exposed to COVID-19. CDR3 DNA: TGTGCCAGCAGTTACCCCATGGAGGCGGCCTCTGGAAACACCATATATTTT. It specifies CASSYPMEAASGNTIYF.